The clone carrying this TCR beta chain was observed at least ten times. The antigen is undetermined. The data were taken from a study of Graves' ophthalmopathy and Graves' hyperthyroidism. Turning to the study itself: Researchers obtained peripheral blood at initial diagnosis, before any treatment had begun.

The study amplified TCR beta CDR3 regions using RNA transcripts. After a first-round RT-PCR with HTBI primers, a second-round multiplex PCR was run. TCRdb re-called the multiplex PCR reads through MiXCR, storing one row per CDR3 protein. The sample lists about half a million distinct CDR3 sequences, about an eighth seen once, with 9.8% in the top ten. Study-wide points: Ophthalmopathy and stable hyperthyroidism were discriminated by a 13-signature model, with approximately 89% sensitivity and about 76% specificity. Most expanded clonotypes in thyroid above 0.001 frequency also showed up in blood.

Sequencing was performed on blood. This TCR was recovered from a woman in her twenties or thirties with Graves' ophthalmopathy.

CDR3 bases: TGTGCCAGCAGCCACAACAGGGTTACTGAAGCTTTCTTT. It codes for CASSHNRVTEAFF. The chain employs TRBV12-3 or TRBV12-4 and TRBJ1-1; possibly TRBD1 for D (6 bases). The V gene lost 6 bases and the J gene lost 5 bases, with 13 bases spanning the gap. The CDR3 is made up of 13 amino acids.